This TCR beta chain was retrieved from a study of T-cell memory formation after mild COVID-19. On the study more broadly: There were largely donor-specific TCR clusters.

Study-wide results and caveats: The SARS-CoV-2 specificity of second-wave clones reaching peak at day 37 remained unverified. Pre-infection memory contained some responding clones, which suggested that cross-reactive memory had joined.

This CDR3 has 13 residues. The germline V gene encodes CDR1 SEHNR and CDR2 FQNEAQ (reference sequence). V was clipped by 1 base and J by 5 bases, with 8 bases between them. TCRdb independently ran MiXCR on the 5' RACE reads; one entry per CDR3 protein. Of 250,000 to 300,000 distinct CDR3 sequences listed, 15% to 20% are singletons. As regards this clonotype: Antigen unknown.

The receptor's source is a man between 18 and 35 years old who had mild COVID-19 (a few samples of this study predate the infection). Cell type and time point are not known. The sequencing sample was made of PBMCs or a T cell subset sorted from them (not recorded which). V gene TRBV7-9 combines with J gene TRBJ1-1, with TRBD1 as a possible D gene (6 bases). CDR3 coding DNA: TGTGCCAGCAGCTTAGTCCAGGGGACTGAAGCTTTCTTT. Protein sequence: CASSLVQGTEAFF.